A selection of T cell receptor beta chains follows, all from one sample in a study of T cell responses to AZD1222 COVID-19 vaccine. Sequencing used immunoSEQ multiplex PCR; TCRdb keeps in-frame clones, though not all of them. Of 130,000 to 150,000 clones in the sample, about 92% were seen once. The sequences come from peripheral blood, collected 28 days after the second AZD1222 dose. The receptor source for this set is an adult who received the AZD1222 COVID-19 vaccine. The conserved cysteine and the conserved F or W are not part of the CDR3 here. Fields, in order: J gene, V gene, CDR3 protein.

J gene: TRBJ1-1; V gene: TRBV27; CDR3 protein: ASSFGTGPRNTEAF
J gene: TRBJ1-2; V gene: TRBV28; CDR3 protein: ASSLSGQGEFLLGYT
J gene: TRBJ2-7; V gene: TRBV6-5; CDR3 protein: ASSLTARHYEQY
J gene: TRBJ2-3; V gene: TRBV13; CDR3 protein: ASSPRTSGDTQY
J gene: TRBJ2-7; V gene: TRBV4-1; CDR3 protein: ASSPPGYEQY
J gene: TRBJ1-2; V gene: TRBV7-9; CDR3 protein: ASSPDRAYGYT
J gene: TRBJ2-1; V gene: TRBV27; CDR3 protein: ASSLGTSATYNEQF
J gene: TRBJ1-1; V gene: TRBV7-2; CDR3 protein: ASSRAGAEAF
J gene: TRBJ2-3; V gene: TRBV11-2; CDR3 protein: ASSWWNTDTQY
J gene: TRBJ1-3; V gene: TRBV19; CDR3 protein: ASDFGGDGNTIY
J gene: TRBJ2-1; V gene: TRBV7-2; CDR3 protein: ASSLFMAGGNYNEQF
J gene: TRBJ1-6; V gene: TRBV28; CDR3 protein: ASSLSGHRSSYNSPLH
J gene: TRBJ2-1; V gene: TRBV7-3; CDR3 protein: ASSRGTSGALSYNEQF
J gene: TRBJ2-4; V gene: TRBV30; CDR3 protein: AWRYGTAKNIQY
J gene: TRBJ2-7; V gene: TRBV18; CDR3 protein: ASSPLSSGSRNEQY
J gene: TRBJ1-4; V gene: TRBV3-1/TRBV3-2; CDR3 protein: ASSQDIGKLF
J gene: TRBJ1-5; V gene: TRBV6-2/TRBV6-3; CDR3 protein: ASSFRQSFWPQH
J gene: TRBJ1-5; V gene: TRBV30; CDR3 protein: ACQKGLGQPQH
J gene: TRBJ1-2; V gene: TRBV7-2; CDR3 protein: ASSMPGQGHGYT
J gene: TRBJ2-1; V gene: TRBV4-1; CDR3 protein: ASSQEPGGSSYNEQF
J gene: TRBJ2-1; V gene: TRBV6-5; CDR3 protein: ASSYSRAGGGEQF
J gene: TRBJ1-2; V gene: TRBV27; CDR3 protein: ASSLSPGRTGYGYT
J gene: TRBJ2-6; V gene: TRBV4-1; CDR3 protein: ASSQDPRSPLSGANVLT
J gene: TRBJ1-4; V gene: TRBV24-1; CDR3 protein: ATSDGGTQGLF
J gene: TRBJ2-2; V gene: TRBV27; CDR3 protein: ASTLGGTMTGELF
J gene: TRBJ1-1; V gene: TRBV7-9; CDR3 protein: ASSTGGFTEAF
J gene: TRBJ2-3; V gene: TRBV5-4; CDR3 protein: AFQFRQAGTDTQY
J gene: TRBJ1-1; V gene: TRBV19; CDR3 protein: ASSMRRGDTEAF
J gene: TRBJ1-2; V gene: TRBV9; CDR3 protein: ASSVGIGSLYGYT
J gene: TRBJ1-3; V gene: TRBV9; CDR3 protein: ASSVVPGDSGNTIY
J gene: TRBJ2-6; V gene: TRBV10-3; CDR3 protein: AIRPEAGANVLT
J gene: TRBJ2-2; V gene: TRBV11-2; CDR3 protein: ASSSTPGTNTGELF
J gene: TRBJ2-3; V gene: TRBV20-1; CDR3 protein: SAHLTDTQY
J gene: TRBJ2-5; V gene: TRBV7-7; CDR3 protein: ASSPTGFGETQY
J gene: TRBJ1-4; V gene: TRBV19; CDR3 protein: ASRDSYLTNEKLF